Below, 24 T cell receptor beta chains from the same sample are listed, as sequenced in a study of naive and memory T cell subsets (TCRdb year 2017). The receptor library was made with 5' RACE. The listed sequencing device is Illumina MiSeq. The ligated cDNA was amplified in four rounds of PCR with nested alpha and beta constant region primers together with the SP2 primer. In TCRdb, the public reads were trimmed at Q25 with fastp and aligned with MiXCR, with productive beta chains retained. Each entry is one CDR3 protein sequence, shown with its most common DNA and genes. Here the sample has roughly 48,000 distinct CDR3 sequences; approximately 4.8% occur a single time. The ten biggest clones cover about 0.8% of the sample. Using 3' ligation of a UMI-containing oligonucleotide to TCR cDNA, the study laid out a robust and sensitive protocol to amplify, sequence and analyze TCRs. Receptor source: a female donor in good health.

In this sample, this clonotype turned up many times. The genes are TRBV28 and TRBJ1-3, with D maybe TRBD1 (6 bases). Germline V gene data show CDR1 as MDHEN and CDR2 as SYDVKM. This CDR3 region has 17 residues. Trimming removed 7 bases at V and 0 bases at J, with 19 bases between. CDR3 nucleotides: TGTGCCAGCATTAACCCCTTTGGGGGGCGCTCTGGAAACACCATATATTTT. Protein product: CASINPFGGRSGNTIYF.

This clonotype was recorded many times. V usage is TRBV14 and J usage is TRBJ1-4; the D is unclear. This CDR3 region has 11 residues. Germline lookup yields CDR1 SGHDN and CDR2 FVKESK. Trimming cost V 11 bases and J 2 bases, with 6 bases left between them. This CDR3 is CAVKTNEKLFF. The CDR3 bases are TGTGCCGTGAAGACTAATGAAAAACTGTTTTTT.

This clonotype was detected many times. The rearrangement joins TRBV7-6 to TRBJ2-1, with 8 bases lining up with TRBD1. From germline, CDR1 is SGHVS and CDR2 FNYEAQ. J was trimmed by 5 bases and V by 5 bases; bases with no gene match: 5. The CDR3 consists of 14 residues. CDR3 region: CASSPGQGHNEQFF. The DNA for the CDR3 is TGTGCCAGCAGCCCCGGACAGGGTCACAATGAGCAGTTCTTC. Filled out from reference TRBV7-6 and TRBJ2-1, the complete variable domain reads GAGVSQSPRYKVTKRGQDVALRCDPISGHVSLYWYRQALGQGPEFLTYFNYEAQQDKSGLPNDRFSAERPEGSISTLTIQRTEQRDSAMYRCASSPGQGHNEQFFGPGTRLTVL.

V is TRBV12-3 or TRBV12-4 and J is TRBJ2-1; 11 bases are shared with TRBD2. The CDR3 sequence is 14 residues long. The V and J ends lost 6 bases and 4 bases, in that order; junction bases with no gene match: 2. The CDR3 DNA reads as TGTGCCAGCAGCGGACTAGCGGGTTACAATGAGCAGTTCTTC. Amino acid sequence: CASSGLAGYNEQFF.

In its sample, this clonotype was seen a few times. The chain is built from TRBV28 and TRBJ1-4; D perhaps matches TRBD1 (5 bases). V gave up 5 bases and J gave up 8 bases, with 18 bases separating them. This CDR3 contains 15 residues. CDR1 is MDHEN, CDR2 SYDVKM, per germline. In DNA form, the CDR3 reads TGTGCCAGCAGTCCGCCAGGGTTTATGGGGGAAAAACTGTTTTTT. Translated, it gives CASSPPGFMGEKLFF.

In this sample, this clonotype turned up many times. V is TRBV7-9 and J is TRBJ2-7, with 10 bases aligning to TRBD2. The ends lost 1 base at V and 5 bases at J; junction bases unmatched: 2. Germline V gene data show CDR1 as SEHNR and CDR2 as FQNEAQ (reference sequence). This CDR3 is 14 amino acids long. DNA for the CDR3: TGTGCCAGCAGCTTAGTCGGGACTAGCGACGAGCAGTACTTC. It yields the protein CASSLVGTSDEQYF. The full variable domain, in which reference TRBV7-9 and TRBJ2-7 provide the parts outside the CDR3, is DTGVSQNPRHKITKRGQNVTFRCDPISEHNRLYWYRQTLGQGPEFLTYFQNEAQLEKSRLLSDRFSAERPKGSFSTLEIQRTEQGDSAMYLCASSLVGTSDEQYFGPGTRLTVT.

This clonotype has at least ten counts. The J gene is TRBJ2-2, the V gene TRBV19; D gene uncertain. The CDR3 sequence is 13 residues long. The V gene's germline CDR1 is LNHDA and CDR2 SQIVND (reference sequence). V dropped 3 bases and J dropped 4 bases, with 6 bases sitting between them. CDR3 sequence (DNA): TGTGCCAGTAGTATGAGGCGCACCGGGGAGCTGTTTTTT. Encoded protein: CASSMRRTGELFF.

The chain uses TRBV5-1 and TRBJ1-2; tentatively, D is TRBD1 (6 bases). The CDR3 runs 16 residues. The germline V gene encodes CDR1 SGHRS and CDR2 YFSETQ. V was trimmed by 4 bases and J by 4 bases, leaving 20 bases between them. The CDR3 nucleotides read TGCGCCAGCAGCCCCACCCGCCAGGGGCACCGCTATGGCTACACCTTC. It translates to CASSPTRQGHRYGYTF.

This clonotype was seen at least ten times. The V call is TRBV5-1, the J call TRBJ1-1, with D maybe TRBD1 (5 bases). V gave up 1 base and J gave up 7 bases, with 14 bases separating them. Germline CDR1 reads SGHRS; CDR2 reads YFSETQ. This CDR3 region has 14 residues. This CDR3 is CASSLIGGGGEAFF. CDR3 sequence (DNA): TGCGCCAGCAGCTTGATCGGGGGGGGAGGTGAAGCTTTCTTT.

This clonotype was seen many times. The chain employs TRBV11-2 and TRBJ1-2; 10 positions match TRBD1. The CDR3 has 15 amino acids. Germline V gene lookup returns CDR1 SGHAT and CDR2 FQNNGV. V lost 5 bases to trimming and J lost 4 bases; unmatched junction nucleotides: 7. The CDR3 here is CASSRDRGQGYGYTF. The CDR3 region has the DNA TGTGCCAGCAGCCGAGACAGGGGGCAAGGCTATGGCTACACCTTC.

The table lists this clonotype with a few counts. This chain links TRBV30 with TRBJ2-1; 7 nucleotides align to TRBD2. Germline assignment: CDR1 GTSNPN and CDR2 SVGIG (reference sequence). The CDR3 spans 16 residues. V gave up 3 bases and J gave up 5 bases; unmatched junction bases: 13. CDR3 bases: TGTGCCTGGAGCAATCCGAGGGGAGCGGGAAACAATGAGCAGTTCTTC. This encodes CAWSNPRGAGNNEQFF.

About this clonotype itself: This clone may be a read error of a much larger clone one base away. The chain uses TRBV11-2 and TRBJ2-5, with a tentative D call TRBD2 (6 bases). Germline CDR1 SGHAT, CDR2 FQNNGV. V shed 4 bases and J shed 4 bases, with 16 bases lying between them. CDR3 length equals 15 residues. CDR3 loop: CASSSVWGRRETQYF. CDR3 DNA sequence: TGTGCCAGCAGCTCGGTTTGGGGGAGGCGAGAGACCCAGTACTTC.

This clonotype was picked up many times. V and J are TRBV29-1 and TRBJ1-1; D ambiguous. CDR1 and CDR2 (germline): SQVTM, ANQGSEA. This CDR3 is 15 amino acids long. Trimming removed 1 base from V and 1 base from J, with 13 bases in between. The CDR3 DNA follows: TGCAGCGTTGAAGCCCCCAGTTCGTGGAACACTGAAGCTTTCTTT. It encodes CSVEAPSSWNTEAFF.

This clonotype was recorded a few times. V and J are TRBV12-3 or TRBV12-4 and TRBJ2-1, with D perhaps given as TRBD1 or TRBD2 (6 bases each). This CDR3 is built from 13 residues. V was trimmed by 3 bases and J by 9 bases, leaving 12 bases between them. The CDR3 DNA reads TGTGCCAGCAGTTTGGAGGGGGAAGGTGAGCAGTTCTTC. Its translation is CASSLEGEGEQFF.

This clonotype was seen at least ten times. The J gene is TRBJ2-7, the V gene TRBV7-2; 10 bases match TRBD2. In germline, CDR1 is SGHTA, CDR2 FQGNSA. This CDR3 has 15 amino acids. V shed 4 bases and J 0 bases; nucleotides not matched to a gene: 3. CDR3 bases: TGTGCCAGCAGCTCCCGACTAGCGGGCTCCTACGAGCAGTACTTC. It encodes CASSSRLAGSYEQYF. The complete variable domain, with remaining parts taken from reference TRBV7-2 and TRBJ2-7, reads GAGVSQSPSNKVTEKGKDVELRCDPISGHTALYWYRQSLGQGLEFLIYFQGNSAPDKSGLPSDRFSAERTGGSVSTLTIQRTQQEDSAVYLCASSSRLAGSYEQYFGPGTRLTVT.

This clonotype appeared many times. The chain links TRBV24-1 to TRBJ2-2; no firm D call. Germline V lookup: CDR1 KGHDR, CDR2 SFDVKD. Trimming pared 9 bases from V and 2 bases from J, leaving 9 bases between. The CDR3 extends over 13 amino acids. Written as DNA, the CDR3 is TGTGCCACCCGAAGTTTTAACACCGGGGAGCTGTTTTTT. It specifies CATRSFNTGELFF.

This clonotype was counted between two and nine times. The rearrangement links TRBV7-9 to TRBJ2-1; D is undetermined. The CDR3 sequence is 17 residues long. Germline values: CDR1 SEHNR, CDR2 FQNEAQ (reference sequence). The V gene lost 2 bases and the J gene lost 0 bases, with 14 bases spanning the gap. The CDR3 DNA sequence: TGTGCCAGCAGCTTAAGTTTAGGCAGGAGCTCCTACAATGAGCAGTTCTTC. Its translation: CASSLSLGRSSYNEQFF.

This clonotype was observed many times. The gene calls are TRBV28 and TRBJ2-6; D may match TRBD1 or TRBD2 (5 bases each). The CDR3 runs 15 residues. Trimming pared 6 bases from V and 0 bases from J, leaving 9 bases between. Looked up from germline, CDR1 is MDHEN and CDR2 is SYDVKM. The CDR3 bases are TGTGCCAGCAGAGGGACGCCCTCTGGGGCCAACGTCCTGACTTTC. This gives the protein CASRGTPSGANVLTF.

This clonotype was seen many times. This sequence joins TRBV5-1 and TRBJ2-1, with D tentatively TRBD2 (5 bases). In germline, CDR1 is SGHRS, CDR2 YFSETQ. The V end was cut by 5 bases, the J end by 9 bases, with 15 bases between. The CDR3 is made up of 13 amino acids. CDR3 in amino acids: CASRPDGVIEQFF. DNA of the CDR3: TGCGCCAGCAGGCCGGACGGGGTAATTGAGCAGTTCTTC. The full variable domain, in which reference TRBV5-1 and TRBJ2-1 provide the parts outside the CDR3, is KAGVTQTPRYLIKTRGQQVTLSCSPISGHRSVSWYQQTPGQGLQFLFEYFSETQRNKGNFPGRFSGRQFSNSRSEMNVSTLELGDSALYLCASRPDGVIEQFFGPGTRLTVL.

This clonotype was seen many times. The chain links TRBV12-3 or TRBV12-4 to TRBJ1-1; D is perhaps TRBD1 (5 bases). The V end was cut by 7 bases, the J end by 5 bases, with 20 bases between. The CDR3 spans 15 residues. The CDR3 region has the DNA TGTGCCAGCACCTCAGATCGGGGCCGGAGAACTGAAGCTTTCTTT. It specifies CASTSDRGRRTEAFF.

This clonotype has a count of ten or more. V and J are TRBV11-3 and TRBJ2-1, with D possibly being TRBD2 (6 bases). Germline V gene data show CDR1 as SGHNT and CDR2 as YENEEA. There are 17 residues in the CDR3. V lost 0 bases, J lost 2 bases, and 14 bases lay in between. This CDR3 reads CASSLDPPGVPYNEQFF. The DNA for the CDR3 is TGTGCCAGCAGCTTAGATCCCCCGGGAGTGCCCTACAATGAGCAGTTCTTC.

This clonotype showed up many times. This sequence joins TRBV3-1 and TRBJ2-7; perhaps D is TRBD1 or TRBD2 (5 bases each). Germline CDR1 reads LGHDT; CDR2 reads YNNKEL (reference sequence). The CDR3 contains 15 residues. V lost 1 base and J 3 bases, leaving 13 bases between the germline ends. The CDR3: CASSQGDGTIYEQYF. Here the CDR3 DNA reads TGTGCCAGCAGCCAAGGCGACGGGACCATCTACGAGCAGTACTTC.

This clonotype was counted a few times. The V and J genes are TRBV28 and TRBJ2-7; D not resolved. The CDR3 spans 14 residues. The germline V gene encodes CDR1 MDHEN and CDR2 SYDVKM. V lost 5 bases to trimming and J lost 3 bases, with 14 bases between them. CDR3 sequence (DNA): TGTGCCAGCAGTCCCTTCGGGCCTCTCTACGAGCAGTACTTC. Translating it yields CASSPFGPLYEQYF.

This clonotype was recorded at least ten times. The chain is built from TRBV10-3 and TRBJ1-2; D unclear. The CDR3 extends over 15 amino acids. The V end lost 2 bases, the J end lost 4 bases, and 14 bases lay between the germline ends. CDR1 is ENHRY, CDR2 SYGVKD, per germline. CDR3 loop: CAISEDPRAGYGYTF. In nucleotides, the CDR3 is TGTGCCATCAGTGAGGACCCTCGGGCTGGCTATGGCTACACCTTC.